One T cell receptor (beta chain) is described in this entry. Its target is not known. The CDR3 loop spans 15 amino acids. The germline gives CDR1 DFQATT, CDR2 SNEGSKA (reference sequence). V trimming: 4 bases; J trimming: 0 bases; junction bases outside the gene matches: 3. This specimen comes from a study of T cell repertoires in cytomegalovirus infection. Study-wide background: Selection of CMV epitopes for the study included recently identified HLA-C-restricted and well-studied HLA-B-restricted ones. Shared public TCR beta signatures pointed to both CMV infection and a matching HLA type.

TCRdb re-called the reads with MiXCR, one entry per CDR3 protein. The table records about half a million distinct CDR3 sequences, 25% to 35% of them present only once. Findings and caveats of the study: People with CMV and the relevant HLA were identified by cumulative public TCR beta family frequency. HLA-C-restricted CMV clonotypes gave the most frequent clonotype in two of eight donors.

The receptor comes from a human donor in good health (CMV status not recorded). Some clones in this sample may be carry-over from other donors' samples. This rearrangement joins TRBV20-1 to TRBJ2-3, with 11 bases fitting TRBD2. The sequenced sample was cultured PBMCs, obtained from culture after CMV antigen stimulation. The CDR3 DNA sequence: TGCAGTGCTATGCTAGCGGGAGGTAGCACAGATACGCAGTATTTT. Residues: CSAMLAGGSTDTQYF.